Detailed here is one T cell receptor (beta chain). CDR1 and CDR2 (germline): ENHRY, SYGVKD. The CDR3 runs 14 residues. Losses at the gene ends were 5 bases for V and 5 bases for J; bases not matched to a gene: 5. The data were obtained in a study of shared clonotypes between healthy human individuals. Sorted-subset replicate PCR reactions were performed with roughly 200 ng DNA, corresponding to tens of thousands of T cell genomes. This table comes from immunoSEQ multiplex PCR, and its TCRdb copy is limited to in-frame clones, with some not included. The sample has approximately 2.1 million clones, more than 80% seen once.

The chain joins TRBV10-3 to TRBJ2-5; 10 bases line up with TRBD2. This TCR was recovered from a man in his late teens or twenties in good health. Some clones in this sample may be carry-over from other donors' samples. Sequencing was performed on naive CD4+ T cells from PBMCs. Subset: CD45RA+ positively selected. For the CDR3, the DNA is TGTGCCATCAGTCTAGCGGGAGAGGTGGAGACCCAGTACTTC. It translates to CAISLAGEVETQYF.